This TCR beta chain came from a study of blood T cell repertoires in COVID-19. Under the authors' procedure: From reference gene primer amplification, estimates of nucleated cell counts were derived. Here immunoSEQ multiplex PCR was the method, and the copy in TCRdb shows in-frame clones only, minus some. The D gene and trimming were derived from the DNA, and the V and J assignments and clone size from that table. The table shows under 60,000 clones, with approximately 87% occurring only once. Trimming took 4 bases from V and 3 from J, leaving 12 bases between them. This CDR3 comprises 13 residues. Per germline, CDR1 GTSNPN and CDR2 SVGIG (reference sequence).

The source is a human donor in a cohort sampled during active COVID-19. J is TRBJ2-5 and V is TRBV30; possibly TRBD1 for D (6 bases). Input material: peripheral blood. DNA for the CDR3: TGTGCCTGGACCCACAGACAGGAAGAGACCCAGTACTTC. It is translated as CAWTHRQEETQYF.